This T cell receptor beta chain was profiled in a study of T cells expressing NK-cell markers (TCRdb year 2020). Study-level background: TCR beta-chain repertoires were profiled in sorted CD3+CD56+NKG2C+, CD3+CD56+NKG2C- and CD3+CD56-NKG2C+ T-cell subsets from roughly eight donors. Among the eight sequenced donors, only one was HCMV-seronegative, while the other seven were HCMV-seropositive. The study sequenced eight donors, all healthy volunteers chosen at random: three men and five women. The libraries were sequenced on Illumina HiSeq 2000/2500, MiSeq or NextSeq, producing 2 x 150 bp reads.

Details on this clonotype: Its antigen remains undetermined.

Sequenced on an Illumina HiSeq 2000. 5'RACE template switching, by which a universal primer site and unique molecular identifiers were added, was used to make TCR beta cDNA libraries. Priming for cDNA synthesis came from the TCR beta constant segment, and two successive PCR amplification steps followed. On the authors' methods: MIGEC was used to demultiplex reads and group the reads by UMI, and MiTCR was used to assemble and quantify clonotypes. Only TCR cDNA sequences supported by at least two reads were kept to exclude erroneous sequences. The tcR package was used for downstream repertoire analysis, and clonotypes were matched across fractions by CDR3 nucleotide sequence plus V segment. VDJmatch was used to annotate antigen specificity against VDJdb, with one amino acid substitution allowed in CDR3. TCRdb reprocessed the public reads and reports one entry per CDR3 protein sequence, without DNA. Here the V and J calls rest on TCRdb's processing, not on the authors' analysis. The sample table records roughly 120,000 distinct CDR3 sequences. The ten largest clones add up to roughly 20% of the sample.

Results the study describes overall, beyond this receptor: Those dominant clonotypes were again the most abundant among CD3+CD56-NKG2C+ cells in a handful of donors, at roughly 25-65%. Whether the expanded NKG2C-expressing T cell clones were specific for HCMV antigens remained unclear. For over five donors, the dominant CD3+CD56+NKG2C+ clonotypes were among the top 10 CD8+ clonotypes and accounted for about 1.0-7.5% of CD8+ T cells.

HCMV serostatus was determined by detecting HCMV-specific IgG in serum with a commercial ELISA kit. Ficoll density gradient centrifugation was used to isolate peripheral blood mononuclear cells from blood. The specimen was blood T cells: a sorted CD56 or NKG2C T cell subset, CD4+ or CD8+ T cells, or bulk PBMC T cells (not recorded which). The TCR was taken from a woman between 18 and 70 years old in good health.

The CDR3 region has the sequence CASSFVGSEQYF. Recombination joined TRBV12-3 or TRBV12-4 with TRBJ2-7; TCRdb names TRBD2, which stays unverified in the absence of DNA. Counted from cysteine to phenylalanine, this CDR3 has 12 amino acids. DNA was not recorded.